The rows below give T cell receptor beta chains drawn from one sample of a study of T cell changes during pregnancy in multiple sclerosis. The data were produced by immunoSEQ multiplex PCR, yet TCRdb's version contains in-frame clones alone and is incomplete. The repertoire holds approximately 87,000 clones, with about 93% as singletons. Sample: CD4+ T cells from peripheral blood mononuclear cells, taken in the second trimester of pregnancy. These receptors originate from a female donor with multiple sclerosis, enrolled in a pregnancy study. Each CDR3 is given with its conserved first and last residue. The order of the fields is clone size, D gene, V gene, J gene, CDR3 DNA, CDR3 protein. D genes are given only for firm matches. Clone size is shown for a subset of rows, as once, few, many or a class of expanded clone.

size: NA; D: NA; V: TRBV6-4; J: TRBJ2-7; DNA: TGTGCCAGCAGTGACTTGGAGGGGCCGACCTACGAGCAGTACTTC; CDR3: CASSDLEGPTYEQYF
size: NA; D: TRBD2; V: TRBV6-6; J: TRBJ2-1; DNA: TGTGCCAGCACCCCTCGCAGCGGGGGACCCGAGCAGTTCTTC; CDR3: CASTPRSGGPEQFF
size: NA; D: NA; V: TRBV5-6; J: TRBJ1-1; DNA: TGTGCCAGCAGCTGGGTGGGACAGAACACTGAAGCTTTCTTT; CDR3: CASSWVGQNTEAFF
size: once; D: NA; V: TRBV7-9; J: TRBJ1-5; DNA: TGTGCCAGCAGCTTAGGGCCTGCCCCCAATCAGCCCCAGCATTTT; CDR3: CASSLGPAPNQPQHF
size: NA; D: NA; V: TRBV5-1; J: TRBJ2-7; DNA: TGCGCCAGCCGGTTAGCGACACTTTCCTACGAGCAGTACTTC; CDR3: CASRLATLSYEQYF
size: NA; D: TRBD2; V: TRBV7-9; J: TRBJ2-3; DNA: TGTGCCAGCAGTTTTAGCGGGGTTGAGGGAGATACGCAGTATTTT; CDR3: CASSFSGVEGDTQYF
size: NA; D: NA; V: TRBV30; J: TRBJ2-2; DNA: TGTGCCTGGAGTCGCGGACAAAACACCGGGGAGCTGTTTTTT; CDR3: CAWSRGQNTGELFF
size: NA; D: NA; V: TRBV7-8; J: TRBJ1-1; DNA: TGTGCCAGCAGCTTAGTCCCACTCCGGGGGACGGTCAAGTCTGAAGCTTTCTTT; CDR3: CASSLVPLRGTVKSEAFF
size: NA; D: NA; V: TRBV21-1; J: TRBJ1-2; DNA: TGTGCCAGCAGCAAAGCGCGAGGACACCTTTCTAACTATGGCTACACCTTC; CDR3: CASSKARGHLSNYGYTF
size: NA; D: NA; V: TRBV2; J: TRBJ2-5; DNA: TGTGCCAGTCACAAGGCAGGGAGGCAAGAGACCCAGTACTTC; CDR3: CASHKAGRQETQYF
size: NA; D: TRBD2; V: TRBV7-2; J: TRBJ2-1; DNA: TGTGCCAGCAGCTTAGCGTTTGCGGGGGGACGGAATGAGCAGTTCTTC; CDR3: CASSLAFAGGRNEQFF
size: NA; D: TRBD2; V: TRBV15; J: TRBJ2-1; DNA: TGTGCCACCAGCAGAGATAGGCCTAGCGGGTACAATGAGCAGTTCTTC; CDR3: CATSRDRPSGYNEQFF
size: NA; D: TRBD2; V: TRBV10-3; J: TRBJ2-5; DNA: TGTGCCATCGCCCCTCGGAGTAGCGGGAGTGAGACCCAGTACTTC; CDR3: CAIAPRSSGSETQYF
size: NA; D: NA; V: TRBV2; J: TRBJ1-4; DNA: TGTGCCAGCGAGAAAGGGGCGGCTAATGAAAAACTGTTTTTT; CDR3: CASEKGAANEKLFF
size: NA; D: NA; V: TRBV10-3; J: TRBJ1-2; DNA: TGTGCCATCAGCGCTAACGTCTATGGCTACACCTTC; CDR3: CAISANVYGYTF
size: NA; D: NA; V: TRBV4-2; J: TRBJ1-1; DNA: TGTGCCAGCAGCCAAGATCGGGGAGGTACTGAAGCTTTCTTT; CDR3: CASSQDRGGTEAFF
size: NA; D: TRBD1; V: TRBV18; J: TRBJ1-3; DNA: TGTGCCAGCTCACCACCACTTGGGACAGGGACTGGAAACACCATATATTTT; CDR3: CASSPPLGTGTGNTIYF
size: NA; D: NA; V: TRBV5-4; J: TRBJ1-2; DNA: TGTGCCAGCAGCTTCCGCGAAGGGGACTATGGCTACACCTTC; CDR3: CASSFREGDYGYTF
size: NA; D: NA; V: TRBV6-6; J: TRBJ2-1; DNA: TGTGCCAGCAGTTACTCGATGAGCCGAGAGCAGTTCTTC; CDR3: CASSYSMSREQFF
size: NA; D: TRBD1; V: TRBV7-2; J: TRBJ2-7; DNA: TGTGCCAGCAGCCGAACATCACAGGGGGCCAACTCCTACGAGCAGTACTTC; CDR3: CASSRTSQGANSYEQYF
size: NA; D: NA; V: TRBV9; J: TRBJ2-7; DNA: TGTGCCAGCAGCGTAGATGTGTCCCCCCGCGAGCAGTACTTC; CDR3: CASSVDVSPREQYF
size: NA; D: NA; V: TRBV5-1; J: TRBJ1-1; DNA: TGCGCCAGCAGCTTGGTGCCCGGGGTTAAAGGTGAAGCTTTCTTT; CDR3: CASSLVPGVKGEAFF
size: NA; D: TRBD2; V: TRBV10-3; J: TRBJ2-7; DNA: TGTGCCATCAGACTTAGCGGGGGGGCGTACGAGCAGTACTTC; CDR3: CAIRLSGGAYEQYF
size: NA; D: NA; V: TRBV18; J: TRBJ2-5; DNA: TGTGCCAGCTCACCAGCCAGTAAAGAGACCCAGTACTTC; CDR3: CASSPASKETQYF
size: NA; D: NA; V: TRBV6-1; J: TRBJ1-1; DNA: TGTGCCAGCAGGCACGGAGAAGGGAACACTGAAGCTTTCTTT; CDR3: CASRHGEGNTEAFF